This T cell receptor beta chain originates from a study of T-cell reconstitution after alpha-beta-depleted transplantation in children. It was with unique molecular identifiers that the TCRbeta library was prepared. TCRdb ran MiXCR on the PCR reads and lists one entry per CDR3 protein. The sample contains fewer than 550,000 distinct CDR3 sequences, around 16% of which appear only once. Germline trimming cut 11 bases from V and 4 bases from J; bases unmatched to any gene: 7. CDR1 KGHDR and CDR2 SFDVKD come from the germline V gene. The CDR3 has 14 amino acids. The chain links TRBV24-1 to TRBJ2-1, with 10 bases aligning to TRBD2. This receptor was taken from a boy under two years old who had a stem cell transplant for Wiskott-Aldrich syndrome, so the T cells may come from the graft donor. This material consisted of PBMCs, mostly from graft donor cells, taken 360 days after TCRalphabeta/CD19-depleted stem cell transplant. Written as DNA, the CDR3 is TGTGCCATCGGACTAGCGGAGTGGTACAATGAGCAGTTCTTC. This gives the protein CAIGLAEWYNEQFF.